One TCR beta chain is described in this entry. Antigen unknown. The data stem from a study of beta chain features in type 1 diabetes. Study at large: On cell yields, gender and age, patients and healthy donors were similar. Findings and limits, study-wide: Significant though moderate, a shortening of TCRB CDR3s appeared in all four CD4+ subsets of Type 1 diabetes patients. Healthy donors had naive, central memory and Treg TCRB repertoires that appeared less similar than those seen among patients.

The entirety of the isolated RNA underwent reverse transcription, so expressed TCRB transcripts were sequenced. Assay: immunoSEQ multiplex PCR; the TCRdb copy retains only in-frame clones and omits some. The table has fewer than 450,000 clones, 13% seen once. V lost 4 bases to trimming and J lost 5 bases, with 7 bases between them. Germline lookup yields CDR1 MNHNS and CDR2 SASEGT. The CDR3 runs to 12 residues. This sequence was found in a young woman with type 1 diabetes. Sequenced: naive CD4+ T cells from blood. V and J are TRBV6-1 and TRBJ2-3, with no clear D. The CDR3 loop is CASSATRDTQYF. CDR3 nucleotides: TGTGCCAGCAGTGCCACGCGAGATACGCAGTATTTT.